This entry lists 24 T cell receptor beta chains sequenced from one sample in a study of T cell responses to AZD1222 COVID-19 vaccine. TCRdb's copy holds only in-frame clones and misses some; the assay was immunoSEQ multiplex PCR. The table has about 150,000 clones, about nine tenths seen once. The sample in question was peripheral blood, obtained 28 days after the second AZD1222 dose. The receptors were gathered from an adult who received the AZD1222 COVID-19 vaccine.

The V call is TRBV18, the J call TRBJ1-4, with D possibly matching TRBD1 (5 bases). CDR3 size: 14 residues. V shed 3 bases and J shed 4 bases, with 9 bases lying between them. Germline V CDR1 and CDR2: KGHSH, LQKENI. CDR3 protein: CASSPSGGNEKLFF. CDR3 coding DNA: TGTGCCAGCTCACCTTCGGGGGGTAATGAAAAACTGTTTTTT.

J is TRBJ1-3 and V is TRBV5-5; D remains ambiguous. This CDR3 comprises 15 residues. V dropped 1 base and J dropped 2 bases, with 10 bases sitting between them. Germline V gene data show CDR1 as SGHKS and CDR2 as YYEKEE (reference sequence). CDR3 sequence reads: CASSLTDLTGNTIYF. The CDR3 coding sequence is TGTGCCAGCAGCTTGACCGACCTTACTGGAAACACCATATATTTT. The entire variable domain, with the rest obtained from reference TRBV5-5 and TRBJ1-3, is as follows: DAGVTQSPTHLIKTRGQQVTLRCSPISGHKSVSWYQQVLGQGPQFIFQYYEKEERGRGNFPDRFSARQFPNYSSELNVNALLLGDSALYLCASSLTDLTGNTIYFGEGSWLTVV.

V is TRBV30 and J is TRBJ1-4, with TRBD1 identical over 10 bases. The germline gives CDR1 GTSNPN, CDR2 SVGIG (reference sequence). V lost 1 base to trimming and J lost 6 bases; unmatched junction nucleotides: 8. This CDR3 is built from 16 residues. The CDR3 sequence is CAWSAALTGGYEKLFF. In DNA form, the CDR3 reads TGTGCCTGGAGTGCCGCCTTGACAGGGGGCTATGAAAAACTGTTTTTT.

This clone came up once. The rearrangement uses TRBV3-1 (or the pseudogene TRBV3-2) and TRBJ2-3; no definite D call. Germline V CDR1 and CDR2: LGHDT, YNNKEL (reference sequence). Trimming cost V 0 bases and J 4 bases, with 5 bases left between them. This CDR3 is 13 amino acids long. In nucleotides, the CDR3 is TGTGCCAGCAGCCAAGATAGGGCAGATACGCAGTATTTT. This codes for CASSQDRADTQYF.

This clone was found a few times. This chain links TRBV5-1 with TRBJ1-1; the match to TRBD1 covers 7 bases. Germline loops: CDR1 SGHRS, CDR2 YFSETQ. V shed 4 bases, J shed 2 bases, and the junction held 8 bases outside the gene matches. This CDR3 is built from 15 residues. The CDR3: CASSQGGAGNTEAFF. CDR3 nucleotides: TGCGCCAGCAGCCAAGGGGGCGCAGGCAACACTGAAGCTTTCTTT.

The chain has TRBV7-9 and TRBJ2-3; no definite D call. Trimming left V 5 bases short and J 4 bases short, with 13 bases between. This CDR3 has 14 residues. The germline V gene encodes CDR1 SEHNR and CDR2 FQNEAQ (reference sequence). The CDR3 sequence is CASSPRGRADTQYF. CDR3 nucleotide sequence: TGTGCCAGCAGCCCCCGTGGCCGGGCAGATACGCAGTATTTT.

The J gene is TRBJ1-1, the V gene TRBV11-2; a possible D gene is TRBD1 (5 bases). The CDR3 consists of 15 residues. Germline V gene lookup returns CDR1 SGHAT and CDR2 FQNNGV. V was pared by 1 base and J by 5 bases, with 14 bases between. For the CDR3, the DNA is TGTGCCAGCAGCTTAGGCAGGGACCGTCGGACTGAAGCTTTCTTT. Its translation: CASSLGRDRRTEAFF.

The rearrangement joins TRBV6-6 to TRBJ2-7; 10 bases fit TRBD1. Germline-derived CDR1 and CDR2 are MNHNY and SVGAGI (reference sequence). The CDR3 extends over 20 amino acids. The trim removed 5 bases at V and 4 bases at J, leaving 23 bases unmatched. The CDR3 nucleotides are TGTGCCAGCAGTCTAATCTGGACAGGGGGAGAGGCGACTGGGCCGTACGAGCAGTACTTC. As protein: CASSLIWTGGEATGPYEQYF.

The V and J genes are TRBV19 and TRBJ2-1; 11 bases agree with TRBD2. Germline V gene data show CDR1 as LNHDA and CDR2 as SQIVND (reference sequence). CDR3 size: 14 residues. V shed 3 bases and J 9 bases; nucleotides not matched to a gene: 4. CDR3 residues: CASSILAGGAEQFF. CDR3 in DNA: TGTGCCAGTAGTATCCTAGCGGGAGGTGCTGAGCAGTTCTTC.

CDR3 nucleotides: TGTGCCAGCAGGTCGGTAGGCCAGAAAGGAGGCTACACCTTC. It yields the protein CASRSVGQKGGYTF. The chain recombines TRBV27 with TRBJ1-2; D is unclear. V was cut by 6 bases and J by 8 bases, with 19 bases left in between. Germline V gene lookup returns CDR1 MNHEY and CDR2 SMNVEV (reference sequence). This CDR3 region has 14 residues.

CDR3 sequence (DNA): TGTGCCAGCAGCGTGACAGGAGCCGAAAAACTGTTTTTT. This gives the protein CASSVTGAEKLFF. The J gene is TRBJ1-4, the V gene TRBV9; maybe TRBD1 (6 bases). Trimming cost V 2 bases and J 8 bases, with 10 bases left between them. This CDR3 comprises 13 residues. The V gene's germline CDR1 is SGDLS and CDR2 YYNGEE.

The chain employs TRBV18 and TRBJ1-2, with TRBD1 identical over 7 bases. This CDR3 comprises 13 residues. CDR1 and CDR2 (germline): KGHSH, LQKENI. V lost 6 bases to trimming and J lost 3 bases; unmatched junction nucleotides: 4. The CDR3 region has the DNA TGTGCCAGCTCGCTACAGGGGTACTATGGCTACACCTTC. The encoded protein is CASSLQGYYGYTF.

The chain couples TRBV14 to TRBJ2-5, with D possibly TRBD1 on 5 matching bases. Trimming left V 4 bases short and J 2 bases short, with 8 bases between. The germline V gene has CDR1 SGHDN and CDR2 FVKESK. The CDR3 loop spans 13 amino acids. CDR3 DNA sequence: TGTGCCAGCAGCCCGGACACGCAAGAGACCCAGTACTTC. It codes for CASSPDTQETQYF.

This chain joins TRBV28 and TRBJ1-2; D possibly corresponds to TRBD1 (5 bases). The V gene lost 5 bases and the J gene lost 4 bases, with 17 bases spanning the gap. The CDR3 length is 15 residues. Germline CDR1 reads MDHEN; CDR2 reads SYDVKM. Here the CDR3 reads CASSSSEGRGYGYTF. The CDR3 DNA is TGTGCCAGCAGTAGCTCCGAGGGGCGCGGCTATGGCTACACCTTC.

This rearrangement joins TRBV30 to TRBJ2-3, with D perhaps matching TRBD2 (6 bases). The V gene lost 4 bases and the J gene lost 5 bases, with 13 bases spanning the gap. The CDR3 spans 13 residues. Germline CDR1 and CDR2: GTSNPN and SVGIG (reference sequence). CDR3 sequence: CAWMRDWEDTQYF. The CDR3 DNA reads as TGTGCCTGGATGCGGGACTGGGAAGATACGCAGTATTTT.

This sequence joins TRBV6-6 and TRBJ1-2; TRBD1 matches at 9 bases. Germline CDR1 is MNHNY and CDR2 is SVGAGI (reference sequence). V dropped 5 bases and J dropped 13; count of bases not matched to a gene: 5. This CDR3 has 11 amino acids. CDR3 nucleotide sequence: TGTGCCAGCAGTACAGGACAGGGGTTCACCTTC. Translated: CASSTGQGFTF.

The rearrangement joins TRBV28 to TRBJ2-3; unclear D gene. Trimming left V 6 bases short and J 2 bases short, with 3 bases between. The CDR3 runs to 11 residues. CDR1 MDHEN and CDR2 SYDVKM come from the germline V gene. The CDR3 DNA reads TGTGCCAGCAGGGCCACAGATACGCAGTATTTT. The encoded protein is CASRATDTQYF.

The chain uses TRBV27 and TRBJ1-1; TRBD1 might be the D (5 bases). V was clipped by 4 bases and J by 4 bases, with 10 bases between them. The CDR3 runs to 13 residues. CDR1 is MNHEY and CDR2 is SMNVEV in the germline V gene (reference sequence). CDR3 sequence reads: CASSSRGSTEAFF. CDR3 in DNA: TGTGCCAGCAGTTCCCGGGGCTCCACTGAAGCTTTCTTT.

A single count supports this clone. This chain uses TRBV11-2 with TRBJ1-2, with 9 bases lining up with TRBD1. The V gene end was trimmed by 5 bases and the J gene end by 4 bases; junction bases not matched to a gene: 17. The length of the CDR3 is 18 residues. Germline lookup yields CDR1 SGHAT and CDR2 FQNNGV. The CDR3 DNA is TGTGCCAGCAGCCCGCTCGGGACAGGGCAGCGATTCTTCTATGGCTACACCTTC. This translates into CASSPLGTGQRFFYGYTF.

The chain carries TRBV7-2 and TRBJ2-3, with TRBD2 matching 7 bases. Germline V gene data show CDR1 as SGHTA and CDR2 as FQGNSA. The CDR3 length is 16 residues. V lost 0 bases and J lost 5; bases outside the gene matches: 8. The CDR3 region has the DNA TGTGCCAGCAGCTTAGCGATGGCGGGAGCAGGAGATACGCAGTATTTT. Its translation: CASSLAMAGAGDTQYF.

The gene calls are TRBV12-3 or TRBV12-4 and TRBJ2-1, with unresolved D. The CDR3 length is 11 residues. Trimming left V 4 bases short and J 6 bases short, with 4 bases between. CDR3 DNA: TGTGCCAGCAGTTCAACCAATGAGCAGTTCTTC. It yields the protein CASSSTNEQFF.

The CDR3 nucleotides read TGTGCCAGCAGCTGGGGACGGGAAGCTAACTATGGCTACACCTTC. Protein product: CASSWGREANYGYTF. V usage is TRBV5-4 and J usage is TRBJ1-2; a weak D match, TRBD1 (5 bases). The CDR3 consists of 15 residues. Germline V gene data show CDR1 as SGHNT and CDR2 as YYREEE (reference sequence). The germline V and J ends were trimmed by 3 bases and 0 bases, with 12 bases remaining between them.

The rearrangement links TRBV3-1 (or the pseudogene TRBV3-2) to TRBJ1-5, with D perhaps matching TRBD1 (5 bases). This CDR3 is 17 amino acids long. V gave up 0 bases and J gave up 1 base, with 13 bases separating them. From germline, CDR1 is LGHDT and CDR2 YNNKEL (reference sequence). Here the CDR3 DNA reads TGTGCCAGCAGCCAAGATGCGACAGTCAGGAGCAATCAGCCCCAGCATTTT. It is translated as CASSQDATVRSNQPQHF.

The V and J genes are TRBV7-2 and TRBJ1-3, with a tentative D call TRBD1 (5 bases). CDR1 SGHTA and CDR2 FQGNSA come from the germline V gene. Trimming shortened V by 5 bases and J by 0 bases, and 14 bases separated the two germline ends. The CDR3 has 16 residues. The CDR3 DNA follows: TGTGCCAGCAGCCAGTTTTTCGACAGCTCTGGAAACACCATATATTTT. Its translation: CASSQFFDSSGNTIYF.